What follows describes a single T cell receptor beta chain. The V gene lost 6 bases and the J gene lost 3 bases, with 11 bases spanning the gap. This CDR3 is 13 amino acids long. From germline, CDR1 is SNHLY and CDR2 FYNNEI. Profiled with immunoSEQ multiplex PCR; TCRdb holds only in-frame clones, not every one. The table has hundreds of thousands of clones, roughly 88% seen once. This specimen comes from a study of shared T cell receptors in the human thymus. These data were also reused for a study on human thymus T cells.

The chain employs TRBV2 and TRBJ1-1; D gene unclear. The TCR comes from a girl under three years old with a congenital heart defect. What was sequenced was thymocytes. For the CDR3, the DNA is TGTGCCAGCAGAAGAGGGAGGGACACTGAAGCTTTCTTT. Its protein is CASRRGRDTEAFF.